This TCR beta chain was captured by sequencing in a study of regulatory T cells in long-lasting Graves disease. With regard to this clonotype: A read error is possible here, since a much larger clone lies one base away.

As to time point: newly diagnosed GD, antithyroid drugs for less than 3 months. PBMC RNA was the source of the TCR library. Sequencing libraries for TCR beta were prepared with iRepertoire HTBI primers and Arm-PCR of CDR3 regions. TCRdb re-called the multiplex PCR reads with MiXCR, one entry per CDR3 protein. The sample contains 350,000 to 500,000 distinct CDR3 sequences, 14% of which appear only once. This CDR3 has 14 residues. Looked up from germline, CDR1 is MNHEY and CDR2 is SMNVEV (reference sequence). This same sample was also part of a study on T cells in Graves' hyperthyroidism and ophthalmopathy.

This TCR was sampled from a woman aged 50 to 60 with Graves disease. The rearrangement joins TRBV27 to TRBJ2-7; a possible D gene is TRBD1 (6 bases). Source: peripheral blood mononuclear cells (PBMCs), taken at new diagnosis, from a patient treated with antithyroid drugs. CDR3 bases: TGTACCAGCAGTCCAGGGGTAATCCCTAGGGAGCAGTACTTC. This gives the protein CTSSPGVIPREQYF.